This TCR beta chain was recorded in a study of blood T cells in healthy people across ages. Study results and caveats: Diversity was higher, and naive CD4+ cells more numerous, in long-lived donors than in aged donors. Changes seen in expanded clonotypes were possibly confounded by donor CMV status left unknown. Per million T cells, the diversity of TCR beta decreased roughly linearly as age advanced.

Total RNA was extracted at no less than 5 micrograms per sample. V lost 5 bases to trimming and J lost 3 bases, with 17 bases between them. Germline V lookup: CDR1 SGHTA, CDR2 FQGNSA. The CDR3 totals 16 residues. A second PCR, run for about 7 to 11 cycles, used a sample-barcoded 5' primer plus a J-beta primer mix. TCRdb re-called the 5' RACE reads with MiXCR, one entry per CDR3 protein. The data hold approximately 400,000 distinct CDR3 sequences, with about half observed a single time. Of note for this clonotype: The antigen remains undetermined.

Specimen: blood. The chain combines TRBV7-2 with TRBJ2-1; TRBD1 or TRBD2 may be the D gene (6 bases each). The sequence derives from a man in his 60s in good health. The CDR3 loop is CASSPGAGLGYNEQFF. The CDR3 nucleotides are TGTGCCAGCAGCCCGGGGGCGGGGCTAGGCTACAATGAGCAGTTCTTC. Combining the CDR3 with reference TRBV7-2 and TRBJ2-1 gives the whole variable domain GAGVSQSPSNKVTEKGKDVELRCDPISGHTALYWYRQSLGQGLEFLIYFQGNSAPDKSGLPSDRFSAERTGGSVSTLTIQRTQQEDSAVYLCASSPGAGLGYNEQFFGPGTRLTVL.